These T cell receptor beta chains were read from a single sample in a study of T-cell reconstitution after alpha-beta-depleted transplantation in children. A single record per CDR3 protein comes from TCRdb applying MiXCR to the PCR reads. The repertoire has around 800,000 distinct CDR3 sequences, 15% to 20% of them found once; the top ten carry around 5.3%. Sequenced here: PBMCs, mostly from graft donor cells, sampled 360 days after TCRalphabeta/CD19-depleted stem cell transplant. Every receptor here comes from a male patient younger than 18 who had a stem cell transplant for acute lymphoblastic leukemia, so the T cells may come from the graft donor. The CDR3 runs from the conserved cysteine through the conserved F or W. A D gene is named only where the DNA matches it firmly. Where a row states a size, it is once, few, many or the class of an expanded clone; other rows omit it.

d_gene,abundance,v_gene,j_gene,CDR3nt,CDR3aa
NA,NA,TRBV10-3,TRBJ1-2,TGTGCCATCAGTGACTGGAGGATCGGCTATGGCTACACCTTC,CAISDWRIGYGYTF
NA,once,TRBV24-1,TRBJ2-1,TGTGCCACCAGTACCCGGGGGCCGGGAATCTCCAATGAGCAGTTCTTC,CATSTRGPGISNEQFF
TRBD1,NA,TRBV19,TRBJ1-5,TGTGCCAGTAGCCCTAGGGGGACAGGCACCACGATTGGCAATCAGCCCCAGCATTTT,CASSPRGTGTTIGNQPQHF
NA,few,TRBV11-2,TRBJ1-5,TGTGCCAGCAGCGCCCAGGGCGCGGTATTAGGCAATCAGCCCCAGCATTTT,CASSAQGAVLGNQPQHF
TRBD2,NA,TRBV4-1,TRBJ2-4,TGCGCCAGCAGCCCCTCGGGCGGGAGAAATTGGGCCAAAAACATTCAGTACTTC,CASSPSGGRNWAKNIQYF
NA,NA,TRBV5-1,TRBJ2-5,TGCGCCAGCAGCTCCACCAGGACCCAGTACTTC,CASSSTRTQYF
NA,few,TRBV7-8,TRBJ2-7,TGTGCCAGCAGCTATACTTCGGTTACCTCCTACGAGCAGTACTTC,CASSYTSVTSYEQYF
NA,few,TRBV29-1,TRBJ2-7,TGCAGCGTTGAATCACAGACCTACGAGCAGTACTTC,CSVESQTYEQYF
NA,NA,TRBV3-1,TRBJ2-5,TGTGCCAGCAGCCAATTGGGAACCGGGGGTCCAAAGGAGACCCAGTACTTC,CASSQLGTGGPKETQYF
NA,NA,TRBV2,TRBJ2-4,TGTGCCAGCAGTGAAGCTTTGTTAGGGGGTGCAGCCAAAAACATTCAGTACTTC,CASSEALLGGAAKNIQYF